The 15 T cell receptor beta chains below were found in one sample sequenced in a study of PD-1 blockade in classical Hodgkin lymphoma (dated by TCRdb to about 2020). Preparation of the library involved the immunoSEQ multiplex PCR assay. TCRdb stores this immuneACCESS table with in-frame sequences only. Part of the clones is absent; in the studies checked, under half of the shortfall reflects unresolved V genes, and no reason is known for the rest. Counted in this sample were about 33,000 clones; approximately 67% of them appeared once. Of the sample, about 3.8% is held by the ten largest clones. The sample's time point, from its label and the paper: cycle 4 day 1 (C4D1), after 6 weeks of nivolumab. Relapse after autologous stem cell transplantation had occurred in all trial patients, and cohorts A, B and C were distinguished by prior brentuximab vedotin exposure. The starting material was peripheral blood mononuclear cells (PBMCs), obtained before the fourth cycle of nivolumab. The receptors originated from a human donor with classical Hodgkin lymphoma.

This clone has more than one count but fewer than ten. The rearrangement uses TRBV12-5 and TRBJ2-7, with 8 bases aligning to TRBD1. The CDR3 spans 13 residues. The trim removed 7 bases at V and 5 bases at J, leaving 7 bases unmatched. Germline-derived CDR1 and CDR2 are LGHNT and FRNRAP. The CDR3 region has the DNA TGTGCTAGTGATCTGACAGGGGCCAACGAGCAGTACTTC. Amino acids: CASDLTGANEQYF.

For the CDR3, the DNA is TGTGCCAGCAGCTTAGGGAGCGGGAGGGCCTACAATGAGCAGTTCTTC. Its translation: CASSLGSGRAYNEQFF. This rearrangement joins TRBV7-2 to TRBJ2-1; 10 positions agree with TRBD2. CDR1 and CDR2 from the germline V gene are SGHTA and FQGNSA. The junction had 2 bases not matched to a gene; V was cut back by 1 base and J by 2 bases. The CDR3 is 16 amino acids.

The CDR3 sequence: CSVETRRAYNEQFF. The CDR3 DNA reads TGCAGCGTTGAGACCAGGCGTGCCTACAATGAGCAGTTCTTC. The chain uses TRBV29-1 and TRBJ2-1; D not resolved. Trimming removed 3 bases from V and 2 bases from J, with 11 bases in between. Germline CDR1 reads SQVTM; CDR2 reads ANQGSEA. The CDR3 loop spans 14 amino acids.

V usage is TRBV4-3 and J usage is TRBJ2-1; no firm D call. With 2 bases removed from V and 1 base from J, the gap between germline ends came to 12 bases. The CDR3 extends over 16 amino acids. Germline V gene lookup returns CDR1 LGHNA and CDR2 YSLEER. CDR3 sequence: CASSQSVSASYNEQFF. CDR3 sequence (DNA): TGCGCCAGCAGCCAATCTGTATCAGCTTCCTACAATGAGCAGTTCTTC.

V gene TRBV28 combines with J gene TRBJ2-7; TRBD2 matches at 7 bases. Germline-derived CDR1 and CDR2 are MDHEN and SYDVKM. Unmatched junction bases numbered 6, after V lost 6 bases and J lost 1 base. The CDR3 consists of 14 residues. The CDR3 loop reads CASRDGRWSYEQYF. CDR3 bases: TGTGCCAGCAGGGACGGGAGGTGGTCCTACGAGCAGTACTTC.

The V gene is TRBV27, the J gene TRBJ1-5, with D perhaps TRBD1 (5 bases). This CDR3 is 14 amino acids long. Germline loops: CDR1 MNHEY, CDR2 SMNVEV (reference sequence). The V gene lost 2 bases and the J gene lost 5 bases, with 10 bases spanning the gap. As DNA, the CDR3 is TGTGCCAGCAGTTTAAGGGCCAGGGATCAGCCCCAGCATTTT. Protein sequence: CASSLRARDQPQHF.

The rearrangement links TRBV15 to TRBJ1-1, with 7 positions matching TRBD1. In germline, CDR1 is LNHNV, CDR2 YYDKDF (reference sequence). This CDR3 comprises 15 residues. Unmatched junction bases numbered 2, after V lost 0 bases and J lost 1 base. Written as DNA, the CDR3 is TGTGCCACCAGCAGAGAAGGGGGCCCGAACACTGAAGCTTTCTTT. It encodes CATSREGGPNTEAFF. The variable domain in full, with the rest retrieved from reference TRBV15 and TRBJ1-1, is DAMVIQNPRYQVTQFGKPVTLSCSQTLNHNVMYWYQQKSSQAPKLLFHYYDKDFNNEADTPDNFQSRRPNTSFCFLDIRSPGLGDTAMYLCATSREGGPNTEAFFGQGTRLTVV.

The rearrangement joins TRBV27 to TRBJ2-1; D unresolved. V gave up 7 bases and J gave up 8 bases, with 15 bases separating them. The germline gives CDR1 MNHEY, CDR2 SMNVEV (reference sequence). The CDR3 length is 13 residues. The CDR3 DNA is TGTGCCAGCACTGGCACGGGTTCGGATGAGCAGTTCTTC. Translated, it gives CASTGTGSDEQFF.

This chain joins TRBV9 and TRBJ2-3; TRBD1 or TRBD2 may be the D gene (6 bases each). V lost 5 bases and J lost 2, with 21 bases in between. The germline gives CDR1 SGDLS, CDR2 YYNGEE. The CDR3 is 17 residues long. CDR3 in DNA: TGTGCCAGCAGTCCCCTCCGAACGGGGGCGGACACAGATACGCAGTATTTT. Its translation: CASSPLRTGADTDTQYF. Filled out from reference TRBV9 and TRBJ2-3, the complete variable domain reads DSGVTQTPKHLITATGQRVTLRCSPRSGDLSVYWYQQSLDQGLQFLIQYYNGEERAKGNILERFSAQQFPDLHSELNLSSLELGDSALYFCASSPLRTGADTDTQYFGPGTRLTVL.

Only a few counts were recorded for this clone. The chain carries TRBV25-1 and TRBJ1-1; possibly TRBD1 for D (5 bases). The CDR3 loop spans 13 amino acids. The V gene's germline CDR1 is MGHDK and CDR2 SYGVNS. The germline V and J ends were trimmed by 9 bases and 1 base, with 12 bases remaining between them. Here the CDR3 reads CASGGYGNTEAFF. The CDR3 coding sequence is TGTGCCAGTGGGGGTTACGGGAACACTGAAGCTTTCTTT.

This clone was picked up one time. V usage is TRBV6-5 and J usage is TRBJ1-1; D may be TRBD1 (5 bases). CDR3 length equals 14 residues. Trimming cost V 2 bases and J 1 base, with 8 bases left between them. The germline V gene encodes CDR1 MNHEY and CDR2 SVGAGI. CDR3 residues: CASSYQGGNTEAFF. CDR3 nucleotides: TGTGCCAGCAGTTACCAGGGAGGGAACACTGAAGCTTTCTTT.

This clone has just one count. This chain uses TRBV29-1 with TRBJ2-7; a weak D match, TRBD2 (6 bases). Trimming stripped 0 bases from V and 0 bases from J, with 15 bases between. Looked up from germline, CDR1 is SQVTM and CDR2 is ANQGSEA. CDR3 size: 16 residues. Here the CDR3 DNA reads TGCAGCGTTGAAGATCCTGGGGGGAGGAGCTCCTACGAGCAGTACTTC. This translates into CSVEDPGGRSSYEQYF.

CDR3 loop: CASSLTSGDNEQFF. The CDR3, as DNA: TGTGCCAGCAGCCTGACTAGCGGGGACAATGAGCAGTTCTTC. The rearrangement links TRBV27 to TRBJ2-1; 11 bases line up with TRBD2. Looked up from germline, CDR1 is MNHEY and CDR2 is SMNVEV (reference sequence). With V trimmed by 6 bases and J by 5 bases, 3 bases remained unmatched. CDR3 size: 14 residues.

The chain uses TRBV7-9 and TRBJ1-3, with D possibly matching TRBD1 (5 bases). The V gene lost 3 bases and the J gene lost 0 bases, with 12 bases spanning the gap. The CDR3 length is 16 residues. In germline, CDR1 is SEHNR, CDR2 FQNEAQ (reference sequence). The CDR3: CASSFDSFFSGNTIYF. For the CDR3, the DNA is TGTGCCAGCAGCTTTGACAGCTTCTTCTCTGGAAACACCATATATTTT.

V is TRBV7-9 and J is TRBJ1-3; D gene uncertain. The length of the CDR3 is 15 residues. Trimming pared 5 bases from V and 0 bases from J, leaving 11 bases between. From germline, CDR1 is SEHNR and CDR2 FQNEAQ (reference sequence). CDR3 in DNA: TGTGCCAGCAGCCCAGATATCGACTCTGGAAACACCATATATTTT. Its translation is CASSPDIDSGNTIYF. The whole variable domain, remainder taken from reference TRBV7-9 and TRBJ1-3, is DTGVSQNPRHKITKRGQNVTFRCDPISEHNRLYWYRQTLGQGPEFLTYFQNEAQLEKSRLLSDRFSAERPKGSFSTLEIQRTEQGDSAMYLCASSPDIDSGNTIYFGEGSWLTVV.